One and the same sample provided the 8 T cell receptor beta chains below, sequenced in a study of early stage breast cancer tumors. Clones were sequenced by immunoSEQ multiplex PCR, and TCRdb holds only the in-frame ones, with some missing. This repertoire shows about 9,600 clones, 64% found once; its top ten account for 12%. Material for sequencing was breast tumor tissue. All receptors come from a person aged 55 to 70 with breast cancer.

J is TRBJ2-5 and V is TRBV5-8; TRBD2 matches at 10 bases. The CDR3 has 14 amino acids. Germline V CDR1 and CDR2: SGHTS, YDEGEE. The V and J ends lost 3 bases and 7 bases, in that order; junction bases with no gene match: 6. The DNA for the CDR3 is TGTGCCAGCAGCTCGATTCGACTAGCGGGGACCCAGTACTTC. Encoded protein: CASSSIRLAGTQYF.

The chain recombines TRBV7-2 with TRBJ2-2, with D unresolved. Germline-derived CDR1 and CDR2 are SGHTA and FQGNSA. V gave up 4 bases and J gave up 2 bases, with 17 bases separating them. The length of the CDR3 is 17 residues. CDR3 protein: CASSSGPPGSNTGELFF. CDR3 in DNA: TGTGCCAGCAGCTCCGGTCCACCCGGCAGCAACACCGGGGAGCTGTTTTTT.

The chain carries TRBV13 and TRBJ1-2; D is perhaps TRBD1 (5 bases). The CDR3 contains 15 residues. The germline V gene has CDR1 PRHDT and CDR2 FYEKMQ (reference sequence). V was trimmed by 0 bases and J by 6 bases, leaving 14 bases between them. The CDR3 is CASSLGPRDLNGYTF. Here the CDR3 DNA reads TGTGCCAGCAGCTTAGGGCCCCGGGACTTAAATGGCTACACCTTC.

This chain connects TRBV10-3 to TRBJ2-7; tentative D call: TRBD2 (5 bases). The CDR3 extends over 13 amino acids. Germline CDR1 is ENHRY and CDR2 is SYGVKD. V lost 4 bases to trimming and J lost 4 bases, with 11 bases between them. Written as DNA, the CDR3 is TGTGCCATCAGTGGAGGGCGCGGGTACGAGCAGTACTTC. It specifies CAISGGRGYEQYF.

V gene TRBV6-1 combines with J gene TRBJ2-7, with TRBD1 matching 7 bases. V shed 5 bases and J 2 bases; nucleotides not matched to a gene: 6. In germline, CDR1 is MNHNS, CDR2 SASEGT. This CDR3 is 14 amino acids long. The CDR3 spells CASSQAGGTYEQYF. CDR3 in DNA: TGTGCCAGCAGTCAGGCAGGGGGAACCTACGAGCAGTACTTC.

The V and J genes are TRBV15 and TRBJ1-1, with D possibly being TRBD1 (5 bases). The CDR3 covers 14 residues. The V gene lost 5 bases and the J gene lost 5 bases, with 15 bases spanning the gap. Germline V lookup: CDR1 LNHNV, CDR2 YYDKDF (reference sequence). The CDR3 coding sequence is TGTGCCACCAGCGGAGGGGTCTGGGCGACTGAAGCTTTCTTT. Translation: CATSGGVWATEAFF. Drawing the rest from reference TRBV15 and TRBJ1-1, the complete variable domain is DAMVIQNPRYQVTQFGKPVTLSCSQTLNHNVMYWYQQKSSQAPKLLFHYYDKDFNNEADTPDNFQSRRPNTSFCFLDIRSPGLGDTAMYLCATSGGVWATEAFFGQGTRLTVV.

V usage is TRBV7-3 and J usage is TRBJ1-2; TRBD1 is a possible D gene (5 bases). The CDR3 loop spans 13 amino acids. Per the germline V gene, CDR1 is SGHTA and CDR2 is FQGTGA. V lost 3 bases and J lost 8, with 13 bases in between. CDR3 DNA sequence: TGTGCCAGCAGCTTTAGCCCCGGGGACGGCTACACCTTC. Its translation: CASSFSPGDGYTF.

The chain has TRBV12-5 and TRBJ2-1; 9 bases match TRBD1. The CDR3 consists of 17 residues. V was clipped by 0 bases and J by 2 bases; unmatched bases: 5. Germline CDR1 is LGHNT and CDR2 is FRNRAP. CDR3 protein: CASGLVPGDRAYNEQFF. In nucleotides, the CDR3 is TGTGCTAGTGGTTTGGTACCCGGGGACAGGGCCTACAATGAGCAGTTCTTC.